These 29 T cell receptor beta chains were sequenced from one sample in a study of T cells in Graves' hyperthyroidism and ophthalmopathy. It was RNA transcripts that yielded the amplified TCR beta CDR3 regions. First-round RT-PCR of the TCR CDR3 relied on the HTBI primer set. TCRdb reprocessed the multiplex PCR reads via MiXCR and lists one record per CDR3 protein. The top ten hold almost 6% of the sample, which has about 580,000 distinct CDR3 sequences, roughly 14% seen once. The specimen sequenced was blood. The receptors derive from a woman in her 30s with Graves' hyperthyroidism that later progressed to Graves' ophthalmopathy.

This clonotype has a count of ten or more. The chain recombines TRBV30 with TRBJ2-7; D perhaps matches TRBD2 (5 bases). With 8 bases removed from V and 9 bases from J, the gap between germline ends came to 17 bases. CDR3 length equals 11 residues. Germline CDR1 and CDR2: GTSNPN and SVGIG (reference sequence). Here the CDR3 reads CATGPYEGQYF. The DNA for the CDR3 is TGTGCCACCGGGCCCTACGAGGGGCAGTACTTC.

In its sample, this clonotype was seen a few times. The chain employs TRBV2 and TRBJ2-1; D may be TRBD1 (5 bases). Trimming left V 7 bases short and J 7 bases short, with 14 bases between. The CDR3 covers 13 residues. Germline lookup yields CDR1 SNHLY and CDR2 FYNNEI. For the CDR3, the DNA is TGTGCCAGCACAGGGCCTAGTGGGAATGAGCAGTTCTTC. This sequence encodes CASTGPSGNEQFF.

This clonotype has ten or more counts. V is TRBV24-1 and J is TRBJ2-1, with D unclear. CDR1 is KGHDR, CDR2 SFDVKD, per germline. CDR3 length: 15 amino acids. The V and J ends lost 9 bases and 7 bases respectively, with 21 bases between them. The DNA for the CDR3 is TGTGCCACCGCCTGGTCGGCGGCTAACCAAAATGAGCAGTTCTTC. It translates to CATAWSAANQNEQFF.

This clonotype was detected many times. The gene calls are TRBV7-2 and TRBJ1-5; D call uncertain. Germline V CDR1 and CDR2: SGHTA, FQGNSA. V dropped 4 bases and J dropped 0 bases, with 10 bases sitting between them. The CDR3 is 15 amino acids. CDR3 residues: CASSWLPDSNQPQHF. CDR3 coding DNA: TGTGCCAGCAGCTGGCTACCCGATAGCAATCAGCCCCAGCATTTT.

This clonotype has more than one count but fewer than ten. This chain joins TRBV30 and TRBJ2-7; D possibly corresponds to TRBD2 (6 bases). Germline V gene sequence: CDR1 GTSNPN, CDR2 SVGIG (reference sequence). The CDR3 totals 13 residues. V was trimmed by 0 bases and J by 2 bases, leaving 8 bases between them. The CDR3 loop reads CAWSVPGAYEQYF. CDR3 coding DNA: TGTGCCTGGAGTGTACCGGGGGCCTACGAGCAGTACTTC.

Many counts were recorded for this clonotype. The chain joins TRBV15 to TRBJ1-2; D is undetermined. V gave up 1 base and J gave up 6 bases, with 15 bases separating them. This CDR3 is built from 15 residues. Germline V gene data show CDR1 as LNHNV and CDR2 as YYDKDF (reference sequence). In DNA form, the CDR3 reads TGTGCCACCAGCAGAGCCCCGGAGGAGAGGGATGGCTACACCTTC. It is translated as CATSRAPEERDGYTF.

This clonotype was detected many times. J is TRBJ2-7 and V is TRBV10-1; no reliable D call. V lost 0 bases and J 3 bases, leaving 9 bases between the germline ends. The V gene's germline CDR1 is WNHNN and CDR2 SYGVQD (reference sequence). This CDR3 region has 14 residues. CDR3 residues: CASSESGLSYEQYF. The CDR3, as DNA: TGCGCCAGCAGTGAGTCGGGATTAAGCTACGAGCAGTACTTC.

V gene TRBV7-9 combines with J gene TRBJ2-7; the D gene is possibly TRBD1 (5 bases). Germline-derived CDR1 and CDR2 are SEHNR and FQNEAQ (reference sequence). Trimming removed 5 bases from V and 4 bases from J, with 9 bases in between. CDR3 length: 12 amino acids. As DNA, the CDR3 is TGTGCCAGCAGCCGGACACAGTACGAGCAGTACTTC. Its protein product is CASSRTQYEQYF.

The J gene is TRBJ2-7, the V gene TRBV2; TRBD1 aligns across 9 bases. Unmatched junction bases numbered 14, after V lost 4 bases and J lost 4 bases. Germline V gene sequence: CDR1 SNHLY, CDR2 FYNNEI. This CDR3 spans 17 amino acids. The CDR3 sequence is CASSAGTGMPGSYEQYF. CDR3 nucleotides: TGTGCCAGCAGTGCCGGGACAGGGATGCCTGGTAGTTACGAGCAGTACTTC.

There are many counts of this clonotype. V usage is TRBV11-3 and J usage is TRBJ2-5, with D possibly TRBD2 on 6 matching bases. Germline V gives CDR1 SGHNT, CDR2 YENEEA. V was cut by 1 base and J by 5 bases, with 14 bases left in between. The CDR3 loop spans 15 amino acids. The CDR3 here is CASSLAGGLGETQYF. The CDR3 region has the DNA TGTGCCAGCAGCTTAGCAGGAGGGTTAGGGGAGACCCAGTACTTC.

This sequence joins TRBV14 and TRBJ1-4; D unclear. Germline CDR1 reads SGHDN; CDR2 reads FVKESK. Trimming removed 6 bases from V and 5 bases from J, with 16 bases in between. This CDR3 spans 15 amino acids. In DNA, the CDR3 is TGTGCCAGCAGGCCGCAGGAAGTGGTGAATGAAAAACTGTTTTTT. It encodes CASRPQEVVNEKLFF.

This chain joins TRBV7-6 and TRBJ1-4; D is perhaps TRBD1 (6 bases). This CDR3 has 14 residues. Germline CDR1 is SGHVS and CDR2 is FNYEAQ. The V and J ends lost 1 base and 10 bases respectively, with 13 bases between them. In nucleotides, the CDR3 is TGTGCCAGCAGCTTAGGGGACACCAGGGGAAAACTGTTTTTT. Translation: CASSLGDTRGKLFF.

The chain couples TRBV2 to TRBJ2-7; 7 positions match TRBD2. The CDR3 spans 12 residues. CDR1 is SNHLY and CDR2 is FYNNEI in the germline V gene. Germline trimming cut 8 bases from V and 3 bases from J; bases unmatched to any gene: 4. In nucleotides, the CDR3 is TGTGCCAGCCTTGCGGGAGACTACGAGCAGTACTTC. Protein product: CASLAGDYEQYF.

In its sample, this clonotype was seen a few times. The chain links TRBV15 to TRBJ1-4; D ambiguous. CDR3 length equals 12 residues. Germline values: CDR1 LNHNV, CDR2 YYDKDF (reference sequence). V was pared by 1 base and J by 13 bases, with 10 bases between. Here the CDR3 reads CATSRVNGVLFF. CDR3 bases: TGTGCCACCAGCAGAGTAAACGGCGTACTGTTTTTT.

In its sample, this clonotype was seen many times. The chain links TRBV7-2 to TRBJ2-3; possible D gene TRBD1, 5 bases. Germline-derived CDR1 and CDR2 are SGHTA and FQGNSA. V shed 1 base and J shed 2 bases, with 7 bases lying between them. The CDR3 sequence is 14 residues long. CDR3 coding DNA: TGTGCCAGCAGCTTAGGACAGCTCACAGATACGCAGTATTTT. It is translated as CASSLGQLTDTQYF.

This clonotype was observed at least ten times. The V call is TRBV30, the J call TRBJ1-5, with no clear D. Deletions cut 3 bases from V and 6 bases from J, with 12 bases between. The CDR3 sequence is 13 residues long. Germline CDR1 and CDR2: GTSNPN and SVGIG (reference sequence). CDR3 residues: CAWRRRSGQPQHF. CDR3 DNA sequence: TGTGCCTGGAGGCGGCGGTCAGGTCAGCCCCAGCATTTT.

Ten or more counts support this clonotype. The gene calls are TRBV2 and TRBJ1-6; D unresolved. This CDR3 is 13 amino acids long. Looked up from germline, CDR1 is SNHLY and CDR2 is FYNNEI. V was pared by 3 bases and J by 7 bases, with 7 bases between. The CDR3 is CASSEDLNSPLHF. In nucleotides, the CDR3 is TGTGCCAGCAGTGAGGATTTAAATTCACCCCTCCACTTT.

This clonotype was detected many times. The chain couples TRBV20-1 to TRBJ1-1, with a possible D match to TRBD1 (5 bases). Trimming shortened V by 6 bases and J by 0 bases, and 14 bases separated the two germline ends. The CDR3 totals 14 residues. Germline loops: CDR1 DFQATT, CDR2 SNEGSKA (reference sequence). The CDR3 is CSAHIGAMNTEAFF. The CDR3 DNA reads TGCAGTGCCCACATTGGGGCCATGAACACTGAAGCTTTCTTT.

J is TRBJ2-7 and V is TRBV10-3; D is possibly TRBD1 (5 bases). V lost 2 bases to trimming and J lost 1 base, with 9 bases between them. The germline V gene encodes CDR1 ENHRY and CDR2 SYGVKD. The CDR3 length is 14 residues. Written as DNA, the CDR3 is TGTGCCATCAGTGAGGGGGCGGAGTCCTACGAGCAGTACTTC. Its translation: CAISEGAESYEQYF.

Concerning this clonotype: A much larger clone differs from this one at a single base, so this may be a read error. The rearrangement joins TRBV28 to TRBJ2-5, with 7 nucleotides matching TRBD2. Germline V gives CDR1 MDHEN, CDR2 SYDVKM. The CDR3 has 13 residues. The CDR3 protein is CAGSFSSGETQYF. The CDR3 region has the DNA TGTGCCGGCAGTTTCTCTAGCGGAGAGACCCAGTACTTC.

This clonotype occurred many times. The gene calls are TRBV28 and TRBJ1-1; possibly TRBD1 for D (5 bases). The V gene lost 2 bases and the J gene lost 5 bases, with 15 bases spanning the gap. The CDR3 has 15 residues. The V gene's germline CDR1 is MDHEN and CDR2 SYDVKM. The CDR3 spells CASSLTSYGGTEAFF. Here the CDR3 DNA reads TGTGCCAGCAGTTTAACATCCTACGGGGGTACTGAAGCTTTCTTT. The complete variable domain, with remaining parts taken from reference TRBV28 and TRBJ1-1, reads DVKVTQSSRYLVKRTGEKVFLECVQDMDHENMFWYRQDPGLGLRLIYFSYDVKMKEKGDIPEGYSVSREKKERFSLILESASTNQTSMYLCASSLTSYGGTEAFFGQGTRLTVV.

This clonotype was observed a handful of times. The CDR3: CSATGIGDYNEQFF. CDR3 sequence (DNA): TGCAGTGCTACCGGGATAGGGGATTACAATGAGCAGTTCTTC. V is TRBV20-1 and J is TRBJ2-1; perhaps D is TRBD1 or TRBD2 (5 bases each). Germline-derived CDR1 and CDR2 are DFQATT and SNEGSKA (reference sequence). There are 14 residues in the CDR3. Trimming removed 4 bases from V and 4 bases from J, with 14 bases in between.

This rearrangement joins TRBV19 to TRBJ1-4, with 8 positions matching TRBD1. The V gene end was trimmed by 9 bases and the J gene end by 0 bases; junction bases not matched to a gene: 9. The CDR3 has 16 amino acids. From germline, CDR1 is LNHDA and CDR2 SQIVND (reference sequence). The CDR3 here is CASRVRTGPTNEKLFF. Here the CDR3 DNA reads TGTGCCAGCCGAGTGAGGACAGGGCCAACTAATGAAAAACTGTTTTTT.

The table lists this clonotype with a few counts. The chain combines TRBV15 with TRBJ1-4; D unresolved. The germline V and J ends were trimmed by 6 bases and 14 bases, with 16 bases remaining between them. The CDR3 is 12 amino acids. Germline V lookup: CDR1 LNHNV, CDR2 YYDKDF (reference sequence). CDR3 amino acids: CATSPHKGSLFF. The CDR3 DNA sequence: TGTGCCACCAGTCCTCATAAAGGGTCTCTGTTTTTT.

In this sample, this clonotype turned up many times. This chain links TRBV18 with TRBJ1-1; D ambiguous. CDR3 length: 14 residues. V gave up 0 bases and J gave up 3 bases, with 8 bases separating them. Germline CDR1 and CDR2: KGHSH and LQKENI. The CDR3 is CASSPPNADTEAFF. The CDR3 DNA follows: TGTGCCAGCTCACCACCAAATGCGGACACTGAAGCTTTCTTT.

This clonotype was seen a few times. The rearrangement joins TRBV6-1 to TRBJ1-2, with TRBD1 matching over 7 bases. Looked up from germline, CDR1 is MNHNS and CDR2 is SASEGT. This CDR3 contains 16 residues. V lost 3 bases, J lost 4 bases, and 11 bases stayed unmatched. The CDR3 protein is CASSENHRGPTYGYTF. CDR3 nucleotide sequence: TGTGCCAGCAGTGAGAATCACAGGGGACCGACCTATGGCTACACCTTC.

This clonotype was seen ten or more times. The chain uses TRBV20-1 and TRBJ1-5; 10 nucleotides line up with TRBD1. V was clipped by 0 bases and J by 3 bases; unmatched bases: 11. The CDR3 is 18 residues long. Germline-derived CDR1 and CDR2 are DFQATT and SNEGSKA (reference sequence). The DNA for the CDR3 is TGCAGTGCTAGAGATCGTCAGCGGGGACAGGGGTTCAATCAGCCCCAGCATTTT. It translates to CSARDRQRGQGFNQPQHF.

CDR3 coding DNA: TGCAGTGCTAGCAACCCCGGGACTGGGGGCTACGAGCAGTACTTC. Residues: CSASNPGTGGYEQYF. The chain employs TRBV20-1 and TRBJ2-7, with D possibly being TRBD2 (6 bases). The CDR3 is 15 residues long. The V end lost 3 bases, the J end lost 3 bases, and 18 bases lay between the germline ends. Germline assignment: CDR1 DFQATT and CDR2 SNEGSKA (reference sequence).

There are a few counts of this clonotype. The chain employs TRBV19 and TRBJ1-4, with 8 bases fitting TRBD1. This CDR3 comprises 14 residues. The V and J ends lost 5 bases and 6 bases, in that order; junction bases with no gene match: 5. The V gene's germline CDR1 is LNHDA and CDR2 SQIVND (reference sequence). Here the CDR3 DNA reads TGTGCCAGTAGTCAGGGGGCGATGGATGAAAAACTGTTTTTT. The encoded protein is CASSQGAMDEKLFF.